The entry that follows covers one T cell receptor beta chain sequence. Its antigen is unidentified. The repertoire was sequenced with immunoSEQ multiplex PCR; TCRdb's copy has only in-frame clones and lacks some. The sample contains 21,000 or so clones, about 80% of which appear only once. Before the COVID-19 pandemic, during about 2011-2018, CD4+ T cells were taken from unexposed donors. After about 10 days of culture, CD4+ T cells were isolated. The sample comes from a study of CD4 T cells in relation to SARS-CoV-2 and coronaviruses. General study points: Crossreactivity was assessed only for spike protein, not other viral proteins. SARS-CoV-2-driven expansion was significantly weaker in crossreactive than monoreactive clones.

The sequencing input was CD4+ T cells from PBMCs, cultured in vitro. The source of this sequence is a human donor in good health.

In DNA form, the CDR3 reads TGTGCCAGCAGCGGCGATACAGGGGTTGGGGAAAAACTGTTTTTT. Translated, it gives CASSGDTGVGEKLFF. The rearrangement links TRBV7-9 to TRBJ1-4; 7 bases fit TRBD1. Looked up from germline, CDR1 is SEHNR and CDR2 is FQNEAQ (reference sequence). V lost 5 bases, J lost 8 bases, and 11 bases stayed unmatched. CDR3 length: 15 amino acids.